This passage covers 9 T cell receptor beta chains from one sample sequenced in a study of blood T cell repertoires in COVID-19. TCRdb's table, derived via immunoSEQ multiplex PCR, lists solely in-frame clones and lacks some. This table has 45,000 to 55,000 clones, about 83% appearing once. Input material: peripheral blood. Receptor source: a woman older than 75 with acute or convalescent COVID-19.

The chain carries TRBV3-1 (or the pseudogene TRBV3-2) and TRBJ2-7; D gene ambiguous. This CDR3 has 14 amino acids. Germline values: CDR1 LGHDT, CDR2 YNNKEL (reference sequence). Between the trimmed V and J ends, which lost 0 bases and 3 bases, there was a span of 9 bases. CDR3 loop: CASSQDLGSYEQYV. CDR3 in DNA: TGTGCCAGCAGCCAAGATCTGGGCAGCTACGAGCAGTACGTC.

The chain links TRBV7-9 to TRBJ1-6; D unclear. The germline gives CDR1 SEHNR, CDR2 FQNEAQ (reference sequence). Trimming pared 5 bases from V and 10 bases from J, leaving 12 bases between. This CDR3 comprises 13 residues. The CDR3 region has the DNA TGTGCCAGCAGCCCCCCGGGTTTGTCACCCCTCCACTTT. It codes for CASSPPGLSPLHF.

The chain is built from TRBV2 and TRBJ2-1, with D tentatively TRBD1 (6 bases). The V end lost 6 bases, the J end lost 6 bases, and 15 bases lay between the germline ends. Germline CDR1 is SNHLY and CDR2 is FYNNEI. The CDR3 has 14 residues. This CDR3 reads CASRARQVGNEQFF. The CDR3, as DNA: TGTGCCAGCAGGGCCCGACAGGTCGGCAATGAGCAGTTCTTC.

This chain links TRBV5-1 with TRBJ2-3; maybe TRBD1 (6 bases). This CDR3 spans 16 amino acids. Germline CDR1 and CDR2: SGHRS and YFSETQ. V was cut by 1 base and J by 0 bases, with 12 bases left in between. CDR3 residues: CASSLKVGASTDTQYF. CDR3 DNA: TGCGCCAGCAGCTTGAAAGTGGGGGCAAGCACAGATACGCAGTATTTT. Together with reference TRBV5-1 and TRBJ2-3, the CDR3 gives the full variable domain: KAGVTQTPRYLIKTRGQQVTLSCSPISGHRSVSWYQQTPGQGLQFLFEYFSETQRNKGNFPGRFSGRQFSNSRSEMNVSTLELGDSALYLCASSLKVGASTDTQYFGPGTRLTVL.

This sequence joins TRBV12-3 or TRBV12-4 and TRBJ1-4; 11 nucleotides line up with TRBD1. V gave up 10 bases and J gave up 11 bases; unmatched junction bases: 9. The CDR3 spans 13 residues. The CDR3 protein is CATRGTGGIKLFF. In DNA form, the CDR3 reads TGTGCCACCCGGGGGACAGGGGGAATTAAACTGTTTTTT.

V usage is TRBV6-1 and J usage is TRBJ1-2, with D unclear. The V gene's germline CDR1 is MNHNS and CDR2 SASEGT. The CDR3 has 15 amino acids. Trimming left V 0 bases short and J 4 bases short, with 12 bases between. The CDR3 coding sequence is TGTGCCAGCAGTGAAGCGGTACCGCGCTCCTATGGCTACACCTTC. Encoded protein: CASSEAVPRSYGYTF.

This chain joins TRBV10-3 and TRBJ2-1; tentative D call: TRBD1 (5 bases). V lost 11 bases and J 6 bases, leaving 23 bases between the germline ends. Germline V gene lookup returns CDR1 ENHRY and CDR2 SYGVKD. This CDR3 has 15 residues. CDR3 bases: TGTGCCTCCTCACCTCAGGGCGAGTATAGCAATGAGCAGTTCTTC. It yields the protein CASSPQGEYSNEQFF.

For the CDR3, the DNA is TGTGCCAGCACCGAGCTGGCGCGGTATGGCTACACCTTC. Amino acids: CASTELARYGYTF. This chain joins TRBV11-2 and TRBJ1-2; no definite D call. This CDR3 region has 13 residues. CDR1 is SGHAT and CDR2 is FQNNGV in the germline V gene. The ends were cut back, 7 bases at V and 5 bases at J, with 14 bases in the middle.

The chain is built from TRBV18 and TRBJ1-1, with unresolved D. Germline CDR1 KGHSH, CDR2 LQKENI. Trimming removed 2 bases from V and 2 bases from J, with 12 bases in between. The CDR3 is 15 amino acids. The CDR3 DNA reads as TGTGCCAGCTCACCAGCGGCAAGCACAAACACTGAAGCTTTCTTT. It encodes CASSPAASTNTEAFF.